The 32 T cell receptor beta chains listed next were all sequenced from one sample in a study of blood T cell repertoires in COVID-19. The table came from immunoSEQ multiplex PCR; TCRdb's copy has only in-frame clones and leaves some out. The sample carries about 94,000 clones, roughly 84% recorded once. The sample comprised peripheral blood. The receptors were sampled from a man between 60 and 75 years old with acute or convalescent COVID-19.

The chain combines TRBV5-1 with TRBJ2-1; D is perhaps TRBD2 (5 bases). Trimming stripped 4 bases from V and 0 bases from J, with 14 bases between. Germline CDR1 SGHRS, CDR2 YFSETQ. The CDR3 sequence is 16 residues long. This chain's CDR3 is CASSEGTPSSYNEQFF. Here the CDR3 DNA reads TGCGCCAGCAGCGAGGGTACCCCGAGCTCCTACAATGAGCAGTTCTTC.

This chain connects TRBV4-1 to TRBJ1-1; 7 positions agree with TRBD1. The CDR3 has 15 amino acids. Trimming cost V 5 bases and J 3 bases; bases outside gene matches: 9. Germline CDR1 and CDR2: MGHRA and YSYEKL. The CDR3 here is CASSYQQGPDTEAFF. The CDR3 bases are TGCGCCAGCAGCTATCAACAGGGGCCCGACACTGAAGCTTTCTTT.

As concerns this clone: One end of the junction is discordant with germline, which a read error may explain. The chain recombines TRBV30 with TRBJ1-2; D might be TRBD1 (6 bases). The CDR3 is 11 amino acids. In germline, CDR1 is GTSNPN, CDR2 SVGIG (reference sequence). CDR3 coding DNA: TGTGCCTTCACCAGAGCGGGGGCCGGTGCCTTC. It is translated as CAFTRAGAGAF.

The gene calls are TRBV6-2 or TRBV6-3 and TRBJ1-5; D gene uncertain. V was trimmed by 1 base and J by 0 bases, leaving 10 bases between them. The CDR3 has 16 amino acids. Germline CDR1 reads MNHEY; CDR2 reads SVGEGT. In DNA, the CDR3 is TGTGCCAGCAGTTACTTCTCGAGGCTTAGCAATCAGCCCCAGCATTTT. It specifies CASSYFSRLSNQPQHF.

The chain joins TRBV27 to TRBJ2-2, with unresolved D. The V end was cut by 0 bases, the J end by 6 bases, with 8 bases between. Per germline, CDR1 MNHEY and CDR2 SMNVEV (reference sequence). CDR3 length: 14 amino acids. The CDR3 sequence is CASSLSPRPGELFF. In nucleotides, the CDR3 is TGTGCCAGCAGTTTATCTCCGAGGCCCGGGGAGCTGTTTTTT.

V gene TRBV11-2 combines with J gene TRBJ2-1, with 12 nucleotides matching TRBD2. Germline V lookup: CDR1 SGHAT, CDR2 FQNNGV. There are 19 residues in the CDR3. The trim removed 5 bases at V and 0 bases at J, leaving 11 bases unmatched. In nucleotides, the CDR3 is TGTGCCAGCAGCCCGAGACTAGCGGGGGCCCTCCGCTCCTACAATGAGCAGTTCTTC. This encodes CASSPRLAGALRSYNEQFF.

This clone was recorded a few times. The chain uses TRBV18 and TRBJ2-2; 14 positions match TRBD2. V lost 2 bases to trimming and J lost 4 bases; unmatched junction nucleotides: 6. Germline lookup yields CDR1 KGHSH and CDR2 LQKENI. The CDR3 extends over 18 amino acids. Written as DNA, the CDR3 is TGTGCCAGCTCACCAAGGACTAGCGGGGGGTCGGTCACCGGGGAGCTGTTTTTT. Its translation is CASSPRTSGGSVTGELFF. Combining the CDR3 with reference TRBV18 and TRBJ2-2 gives the whole variable domain NAGVMQNPRHLVRRRGQEARLRCSPMKGHSHVYWYRQLPEEGLKFMVYLQKENIIDESGMPKERFSAEFPKEGPSILRIQQVVRGDSAAYFCASSPRTSGGSVTGELFFGEGSRLTVL.

Comments on this clone: At one of its ends the junction is not consistent with the germline gene, which may arise from a read error. The rearrangement uses TRBV11-2 and TRBJ2-7, with TRBD2 as a possible D gene (6 bases). Germline assignment: CDR1 SGHAT and CDR2 FQNNGV. The CDR3 covers 15 residues. CDR3 nucleotides: TGTGCCAGCACCTTAAATGGGGGGATCTCCTACGAGCAGTACTTC. Amino acid sequence: CASTLNGGISYEQYF.

This clone appeared once. The chain employs TRBV3-1 (or the pseudogene TRBV3-2) and TRBJ2-5, with TRBD2 identical over 7 bases. Losses at the gene ends were 0 bases for V and 6 bases for J; bases not matched to a gene: 7. Germline V lookup: CDR1 LGHDT, CDR2 YNNKEL (reference sequence). The CDR3 loop spans 15 amino acids. The CDR3 sequence is CASSQDSGFLKTQYF. CDR3 coding DNA: TGTGCCAGCAGCCAAGATAGCGGGTTTCTAAAGACCCAGTACTTC.

This clone was observed once. The genes are TRBV25-1 and TRBJ1-2, with 8 bases aligning to TRBD1. CDR3 length: 15 residues. CDR1 and CDR2 (germline): MGHDK, SYGVNS. Unmatched junction bases numbered 10, after V lost 5 bases and J lost 5 bases. CDR3 bases: TGTGCCAGCAGTCGCGCCGCAGGGGGCGAATATGGCTACACCTTC. Its translation is CASSRAAGGEYGYTF.

CDR3 protein: CASSEGGNSNQPQHF. CDR3 DNA: TGTGCCAGCAGTGAGGGAGGAAATAGCAATCAGCCCCAGCATTTT. J is TRBJ1-5 and V is TRBV6-1; D not certain. The germline V and J ends were trimmed by 3 bases and 0 bases, with 9 bases remaining between them. There are 15 residues in the CDR3. Germline V CDR1 and CDR2: MNHNS, SASEGT.

V is TRBV18 and J is TRBJ2-7; 7 nucleotides agree with TRBD1. This CDR3 is 16 amino acids long. The V segment lost 5 bases and the J segment 2 bases; nucleotides outside the gene matches: 12. Germline CDR1 and CDR2: KGHSH and LQKENI. The CDR3 DNA sequence: TGTGCCAGCTCAATGCCGGGACAGACAACTACCTACGAGCAGTACTTC. It codes for CASSMPGQTTTYEQYF.

The chain carries TRBV6-5 and TRBJ1-2; D gene ambiguous. The CDR3 covers 12 residues. The germline V gene encodes CDR1 MNHEY and CDR2 SVGAGI. The CDR3 nucleotides are TGTGCAACCCTAACCGGGGTATGGGGCTACACCTTC. Translated: CATLTGVWGYTF.

In its sample, this clone was seen once. V is TRBV6-5 and J is TRBJ1-6; D remains ambiguous. The V and J ends lost 6 bases and 8 bases respectively, with 11 bases between them. Germline V gene lookup returns CDR1 MNHEY and CDR2 SVGAGI. The CDR3 length is 13 residues. As DNA, the CDR3 is TGTGCCAGCAGATCCTTTTCCGATTCACCCCTCCACTTT. Translated, it gives CASRSFSDSPLHF.

V is TRBV5-6 and J is TRBJ1-2, with D possibly TRBD1 on 5 matching bases. Trimming cost V 2 bases and J 8 bases, with 7 bases left between them. The CDR3 is 11 amino acids. In germline, CDR1 is SGHDT, CDR2 YYEEEE. The CDR3 here is CASSLGVGYTF. The CDR3 DNA reads TGTGCCAGCAGCTTAGGGGTAGGCTACACCTTC.

The V and J genes are TRBV4-3 and TRBJ1-1; D not certain. The CDR3 has 15 amino acids. With 3 bases removed from V and 4 bases from J, the gap between germline ends came to 15 bases. CDR1 is LGHNA and CDR2 is YSLEER in the germline V gene. The CDR3 region has the DNA TGCGCCAGCAGCCATGACCAGGATCCGAGCACTGAAGCTTTCTTT. It encodes CASSHDQDPSTEAFF.

The J gene is TRBJ1-1, the V gene TRBV10-2; possibly TRBD1 for D (6 bases). Germline assignment: CDR1 WSHSY and CDR2 SAAADI. V shed 1 base and J shed 1 base, with 16 bases lying between them. CDR3 length: 17 residues. The CDR3 bases are TGCGCCAGCAGTGAGTTTAACAGGGTCGTCGAGAACACTGAAGCTTTCTTT. As protein: CASSEFNRVVENTEAFF.

The chain uses TRBV12-3 or TRBV12-4 and TRBJ2-7, with TRBD1 as a possible D gene (5 bases). V lost 5 bases, J lost 3 bases, and 11 bases lay in between. The CDR3 sequence is 13 residues long. The CDR3 reads CASSTSTDYEQYF. The CDR3 DNA reads as TGTGCCAGCAGTACCTCGACAGACTACGAGCAGTACTTC.

The chain has TRBV30 and TRBJ1-2; D is unclear. This CDR3 has 11 amino acids. Germline assignment: CDR1 GTSNPN and CDR2 SVGIG (reference sequence). With 2 bases removed from V and 5 bases from J, the gap between germline ends came to 6 bases. CDR3 region: CAWSPSYGYTF. In DNA, the CDR3 is TGTGCCTGGAGTCCCTCTTATGGCTACACCTTC.

This clone has a single count. The chain uses TRBV6-5 and TRBJ2-7; TRBD1 is a possible D gene (6 bases). CDR3 length: 15 residues. The ends were cut back, 2 bases at V and 4 bases at J, with 15 bases in the middle. Germline lookup yields CDR1 MNHEY and CDR2 SVGAGI. CDR3 region: CASSYDGTGMYEQYF. As DNA, the CDR3 is TGTGCCAGCAGTTACGATGGCACAGGGATGTACGAGCAGTACTTC.

This sequence joins TRBV19 and TRBJ1-5, with 7 bases aligning to TRBD1. Germline V gene lookup returns CDR1 LNHDA and CDR2 SQIVND (reference sequence). This CDR3 comprises 17 residues. The V gene end was trimmed by 4 bases and the J gene end by 0 bases; junction bases not matched to a gene: 9. The CDR3 region is CASSTLPGQYSNQPQHF. CDR3 DNA: TGTGCCAGTAGTACTTTACCGGGACAGTATAGCAATCAGCCCCAGCATTTT.

The V and J genes are TRBV19 and TRBJ1-4; D not resolved. This CDR3 is built from 13 residues. With 5 bases removed from V and 11 bases from J, the gap between germline ends came to 15 bases. Germline-derived CDR1 and CDR2 are LNHDA and SQIVND (reference sequence). CDR3 region: CASSFDGRGKLFF. CDR3 sequence (DNA): TGTGCCAGTAGTTTTGACGGACGGGGTAAACTGTTTTTT.

The chain uses TRBV7-6 and TRBJ1-6; 8 bases are a match to TRBD1. The length of the CDR3 is 16 residues. Germline values: CDR1 SGHVS, CDR2 FNYEAQ. The V segment lost 3 bases and the J segment 7 bases; nucleotides outside the gene matches: 8. The chain's CDR3 is CASSLTGTGENSPLHF. The CDR3 coding sequence is TGTGCCAGCAGCTTGACGGGGACAGGAGAAAATTCACCCCTCCACTTT.

This clone came up once. The chain employs TRBV4-1 and TRBJ2-1; D perhaps matches TRBD1 (6 bases). This CDR3 has 18 amino acids. V lost 3 bases and J lost 6, with 24 bases in between. Germline V gene sequence: CDR1 MGHRA, CDR2 YSYEKL. The CDR3 is CASSQVLQGSRESNEQFF. Written as DNA, the CDR3 is TGCGCCAGCAGCCAGGTCCTTCAGGGGAGTCGGGAAAGCAATGAGCAGTTCTTC.

The V and J genes are TRBV18 and TRBJ1-5, with 11 bases matching TRBD1. The V segment lost 6 bases and the J segment 7 bases; nucleotides outside the gene matches: 5. The V gene's germline CDR1 is KGHSH and CDR2 LQKENI. The CDR3 runs 14 residues. The DNA of the CDR3 is TGTGCCAGCTCCGCGGGACAGGGGGAACAGCCCCAGCATTTT. Protein product: CASSAGQGEQPQHF.

This chain uses TRBV21-1 with TRBJ1-3. TRBV21-1 is described as a pseudogene. This CDR3 region has 15 residues. CDR3 loop: CASRGPLGGGNTIYF. The CDR3 coding sequence is TGTGCCAGCAGGGGACCTTTGGGGGGTGGAAACACCATATATTTT.

This clone was detected a few times. The chain is built from TRBV24-1 and TRBJ2-6; TRBD2 matches at 10 bases. Trimming cost V 9 bases and J 0 bases; bases outside gene matches: 7. The CDR3 totals 17 residues. Per germline, CDR1 KGHDR and CDR2 SFDVKD. The CDR3 sequence: CATATSGVASGANVLTF. The CDR3 bases are TGTGCCACCGCTACTAGCGGGGTCGCCTCTGGGGCCAACGTCCTGACTTTC.

The chain has TRBV12-3 or TRBV12-4 and TRBJ2-5, with 7 positions matching TRBD2. This CDR3 region has 12 residues. Unmatched junction bases numbered 5, after V lost 6 bases and J lost 7 bases. CDR3 nucleotide sequence: TGTGCCAGCAGGGGGGGGGTTGGGACCCAGTACTTC. Amino acids: CASRGGVGTQYF.

The chain carries TRBV11-2 and TRBJ1-5; 9 nucleotides align to TRBD1. V was clipped by 5 bases and J by 5 bases; unmatched bases: 4. CDR1 and CDR2 (germline): SGHAT, FQNNGV. The length of the CDR3 is 14 residues. The CDR3 loop is CASSPRTGDQPQHF. As DNA, the CDR3 is TGTGCCAGCAGCCCACGGACAGGGGATCAGCCCCAGCATTTT.

The rearrangement links TRBV7-3 to TRBJ2-5; 9 nucleotides match TRBD1. V dropped 5 bases and J dropped 2; count of bases not matched to a gene: 3. This CDR3 comprises 14 residues. Germline lookup yields CDR1 SGHTA and CDR2 FQGTGA. CDR3 DNA sequence: TGTGCCAGCAGCGCACAGGGGGCTCAAGAGACCCAGTACTTC. It yields the protein CASSAQGAQETQYF.

The rearrangement links TRBV15 to TRBJ2-1, with TRBD1 matching over 8 bases. This CDR3 is built from 16 residues. Germline-derived CDR1 and CDR2 are LNHNV and YYDKDF (reference sequence). V trimming: 0 bases; J trimming: 6 bases; junction bases outside the gene matches: 7. CDR3 nucleotide sequence: TGTGCCACCAGCAGAGATCGCAGGGGGCTTCGCAATGAGCAGTTCTTC. Its protein is CATSRDRRGLRNEQFF.

The rearrangement links TRBV29-1 to TRBJ1-4; no firm D call. Germline V gene data show CDR1 as SQVTM and CDR2 as ANQGSEA. Trimming removed 5 bases from V and 10 bases from J, with 17 bases in between. The CDR3 has 13 residues. The CDR3 spells CSVLRVPEGKLFF. CDR3 DNA sequence: TGCAGCGTTCTCCGGGTCCCCGAGGGAAAACTGTTTTTT.